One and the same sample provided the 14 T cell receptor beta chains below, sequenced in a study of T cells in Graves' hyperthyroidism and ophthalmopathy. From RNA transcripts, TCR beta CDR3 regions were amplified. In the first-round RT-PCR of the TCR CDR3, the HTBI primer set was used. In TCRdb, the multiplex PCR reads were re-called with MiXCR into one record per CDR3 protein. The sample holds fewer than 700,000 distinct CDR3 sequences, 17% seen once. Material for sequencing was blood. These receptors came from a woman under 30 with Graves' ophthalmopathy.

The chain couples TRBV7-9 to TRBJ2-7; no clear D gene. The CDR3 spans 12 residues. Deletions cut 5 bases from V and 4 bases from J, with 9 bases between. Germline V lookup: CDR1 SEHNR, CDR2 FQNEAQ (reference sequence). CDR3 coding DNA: TGTGCCAGCAGCACGGACGTATACGAGCAGTACTTC. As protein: CASSTDVYEQYF.

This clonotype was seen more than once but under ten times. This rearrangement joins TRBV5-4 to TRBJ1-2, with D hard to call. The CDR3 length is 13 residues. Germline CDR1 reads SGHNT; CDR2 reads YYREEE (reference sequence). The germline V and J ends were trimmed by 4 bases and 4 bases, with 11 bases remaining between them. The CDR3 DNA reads TGTGCCAGCAGCCATAGGACGGTCTATGGCTACACCTTC. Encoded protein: CASSHRTVYGYTF.

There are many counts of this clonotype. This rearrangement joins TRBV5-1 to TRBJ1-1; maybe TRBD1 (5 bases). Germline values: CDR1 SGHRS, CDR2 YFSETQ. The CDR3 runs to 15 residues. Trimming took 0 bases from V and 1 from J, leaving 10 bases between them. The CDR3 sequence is CASSLDPRENTEAFF. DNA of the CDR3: TGCGCCAGCAGCTTGGATCCCAGGGAGAACACTGAAGCTTTCTTT.

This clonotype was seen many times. The CDR3 protein is CASSRSEGGRGTEAFF. CDR3 nucleotides: TGTGCCAGCAGCCGATCCGAGGGGGGGAGGGGCACTGAAGCTTTCTTT. The chain joins TRBV7-9 to TRBJ1-1, with a tentative D call TRBD1 (6 bases). The V end was cut by 5 bases, the J end by 4 bases, with 20 bases between. Germline-derived CDR1 and CDR2 are SEHNR and FQNEAQ (reference sequence). This CDR3 is 16 amino acids long.

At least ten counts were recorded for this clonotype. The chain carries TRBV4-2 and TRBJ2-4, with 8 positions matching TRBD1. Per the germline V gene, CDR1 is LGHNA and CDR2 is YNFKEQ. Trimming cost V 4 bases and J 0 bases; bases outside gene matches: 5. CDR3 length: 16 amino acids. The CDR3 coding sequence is TGTGCCAGCAGCCCGGGACAGGTGACAGCCAAAAACATTCAGTACTTC. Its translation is CASSPGQVTAKNIQYF.

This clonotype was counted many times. Written as DNA, the CDR3 is TGTGCCTGGAGTGTACAGGGGGGTCAGCCCCAGCATTTT. Translating it yields CAWSVQGGQPQHF. The chain couples TRBV30 to TRBJ1-5, with 8 bases lining up with TRBD1. J lost 6 bases, V lost 0 bases, and 1 base had no gene match. The germline CDR1 and CDR2 sequences are GTSNPN and SVGIG (reference sequence). This CDR3 has 13 residues.

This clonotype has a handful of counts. Written as DNA, the CDR3 is TGTGCCAGCAGCGTAGCGGCGGGAGCGGGGGAGACCCAGTACTTC. Translated, it gives CASSVAAGAGETQYF. The V and J genes are TRBV9 and TRBJ2-5; 7 bases are shared with TRBD2. Germline loops: CDR1 SGDLS, CDR2 YYNGEE. This CDR3 comprises 15 residues. V shed 0 bases and J 5 bases; nucleotides not matched to a gene: 7.

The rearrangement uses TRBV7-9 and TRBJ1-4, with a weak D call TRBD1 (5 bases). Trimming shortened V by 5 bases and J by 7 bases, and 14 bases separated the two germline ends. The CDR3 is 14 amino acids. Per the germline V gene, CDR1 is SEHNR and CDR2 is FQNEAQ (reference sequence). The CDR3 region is CASSPSGGIEKLFF. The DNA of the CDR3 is TGTGCCAGCAGCCCGTCGGGGGGGATTGAAAAACTGTTTTTT.

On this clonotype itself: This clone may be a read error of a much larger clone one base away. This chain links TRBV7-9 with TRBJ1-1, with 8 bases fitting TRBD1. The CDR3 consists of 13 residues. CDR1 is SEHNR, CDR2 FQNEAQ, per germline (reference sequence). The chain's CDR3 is CASSWDRNAEAFF. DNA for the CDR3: TGTGCCAGCAGCTGGGACAGGAACGCTGAAGCTTTCTTT.

The CDR3 sequence: CASSEDTSGTDTQYF. Written as DNA, the CDR3 is TGTGCCAGCAGTGAAGATACTAGCGGCACAGATACGCAGTATTTT. J is TRBJ2-3 and V is TRBV2; TRBD2 aligns across 7 bases. The germline gives CDR1 SNHLY, CDR2 FYNNEI. The J segment lost 1 base and the V segment lost 1 base, leaving 2 bases of the junction unmatched. This CDR3 spans 15 amino acids.

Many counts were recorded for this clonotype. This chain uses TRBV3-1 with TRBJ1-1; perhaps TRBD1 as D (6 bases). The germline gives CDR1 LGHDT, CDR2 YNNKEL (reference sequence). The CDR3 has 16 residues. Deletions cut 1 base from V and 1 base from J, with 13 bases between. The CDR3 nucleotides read TGTGCCAGCAGCCAAGGGGAAACGGACAGGAACACTGAAGCTTTCTTT. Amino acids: CASSQGETDRNTEAFF. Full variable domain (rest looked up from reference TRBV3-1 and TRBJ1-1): DTAVSQTPKYLVTQMGNDKSIKCEQNLGHDTMYWYKQDSKKFLKIMFSYNNKELIINETVPNRFSPKSPDKAHLNLHINSLELGDSAVYFCASSQGETDRNTEAFFGQGTRLTVV.

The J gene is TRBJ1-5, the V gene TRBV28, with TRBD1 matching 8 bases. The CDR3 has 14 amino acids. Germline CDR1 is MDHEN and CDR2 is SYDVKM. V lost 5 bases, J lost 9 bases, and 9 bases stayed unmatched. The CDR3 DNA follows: TGTGCCAGCAGTATTGGGACAGGTGAGTCGCCCCAGCATTTT. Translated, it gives CASSIGTGESPQHF.

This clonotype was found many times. CDR3 DNA sequence: TGTGCCTGGAGTGGGGACAGGGGGAACTATGGCTACACCTTC. Translating it yields CAWSGDRGNYGYTF. The chain combines TRBV30 with TRBJ1-2, with TRBD1 matching over 11 bases. The CDR3 runs to 14 residues. Germline CDR1 GTSNPN, CDR2 SVGIG (reference sequence). Trimming cost V 1 base and J 2 bases; bases outside gene matches: 0.

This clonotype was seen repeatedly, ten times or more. The CDR3 bases are TGTGCCAGCAGTTCCCCGACTAGCGGGAACTCCTACAATGAGCAGTTCTTC. Protein: CASSSPTSGNSYNEQFF. This chain joins TRBV28 and TRBJ2-1, with 11 bases that match TRBD2. Germline values: CDR1 MDHEN, CDR2 SYDVKM. The CDR3 is made up of 17 amino acids. After removal of 4 bases from V and 0 bases from J, the junction contained 5 bases not matched to a gene.